Presented here are 23 T cell receptor beta chains from one specimen sequenced in a study of T cells in Graves' hyperthyroidism and ophthalmopathy. Using RNA transcripts as the source, TCR beta CDR3 regions were amplified. HTBI primers were the set used in a first-round RT-PCR of the TCR CDR3. MiXCR was run by TCRdb on the multiplex PCR reads, yielding one entry per CDR3 protein. This sample has about 640,000 distinct CDR3 sequences, with roughly 20% found just once. The sequencing input was blood. The receptors were sampled from a man aged 25-40 years with Graves' ophthalmopathy.

This clonotype has a handful of counts. V is TRBV7-8 and J is TRBJ2-5, with D unclear. CDR3 length: 13 amino acids. V was trimmed by 4 bases and J by 5 bases, leaving 11 bases between them. Germline CDR1 reads SGHVS; CDR2 reads FQNEAQ. The CDR3 region is CASSSRTGETQYF. CDR3 coding DNA: TGTGCCAGCAGCTCTCGGACCGGTGAGACCCAGTACTTC.

There are many counts of this clonotype. This chain uses TRBV5-1 with TRBJ2-2, with 11 bases fitting TRBD2. The CDR3 has 15 residues. Per the germline V gene, CDR1 is SGHRS and CDR2 is YFSETQ. The J segment lost 4 bases and the V segment lost 4 bases, leaving 3 bases of the junction unmatched. CDR3 bases: TGCGCCAGCAGCGCTACTAGCGGGAGCACCGGGGAGCTGTTTTTT. It specifies CASSATSGSTGELFF.

The chain employs TRBV6-1 and TRBJ1-2, with D hard to call. V lost 2 bases to trimming and J lost 6 bases, with 7 bases between them. CDR1 MNHNS and CDR2 SASEGT come from the germline V gene. The CDR3 totals 12 residues. This CDR3 is CASSERGNGYTF. The CDR3, as DNA: TGTGCCAGCAGTGAACGAGGGAATGGCTACACCTTC.

V is TRBV9 and J is TRBJ2-6; perhaps D is TRBD1 or TRBD2 (6 bases each). The germline V gene has CDR1 SGDLS and CDR2 YYNGEE. The V gene lost 3 bases and the J gene lost 5 bases, with 18 bases spanning the gap. The CDR3 length is 17 residues. CDR3 in amino acids: CASSEKRGVARANVLTF. CDR3 nucleotide sequence: TGTGCCAGCAGCGAAAAAAGGGGGGTGGCGAGGGCCAACGTCCTGACTTTC.

This rearrangement joins TRBV6-2 or TRBV6-3 to TRBJ1-2; D is perhaps TRBD1 (6 bases). Germline lookup yields CDR1 MNHEY and CDR2 SVGEGT. This CDR3 region has 13 residues. V was pared by 6 bases and J by 6 bases, with 14 bases between. The CDR3 DNA is TGTGCCAGCAGCCAAGCCCCAGGGGATGGCTACACCTTC. This codes for CASSQAPGDGYTF.

The chain couples TRBV15 to TRBJ2-3; 11 bases are a match to TRBD2. This CDR3 has 15 amino acids. V shed 4 bases, J shed 6 bases, and the junction held 6 bases outside the gene matches. From germline, CDR1 is LNHNV and CDR2 YYDKDF (reference sequence). The DNA for the CDR3 is TGTGCCACCAGCATTAGCGGGAGGGCCTTCGATACGCAGTATTTT. It specifies CATSISGRAFDTQYF.

The chain carries TRBV10-3 and TRBJ1-4, with D perhaps TRBD1 (5 bases). The V and J ends lost 6 bases and 4 bases respectively, with 18 bases between them. The CDR3 loop spans 16 amino acids. Germline lookup yields CDR1 ENHRY and CDR2 SYGVKD. The CDR3 DNA reads as TGTGCCATCAGCTCTACTCGACAGTACCTTAATGAAAAACTGTTTTTT. Protein: CAISSTRQYLNEKLFF.

V and J are TRBV20-1 and TRBJ2-7; a possible D gene is TRBD1 (5 bases). CDR1 and CDR2 (germline): DFQATT, SNEGSKA (reference sequence). The CDR3 totals 15 residues. Trimming shortened V by 6 bases and J by 3 bases, and 21 bases separated the two germline ends. CDR3 protein: CSATGSTGSFYEQYF. CDR3 coding DNA: TGCAGTGCCACTGGGTCCACAGGTTCCTTCTACGAGCAGTACTTC.

This clonotype turned up a few times. The rearrangement joins TRBV5-1 to TRBJ2-1; D possibly corresponds to TRBD2 (6 bases). The CDR3 is made up of 14 amino acids. Germline CDR1 is SGHRS and CDR2 is YFSETQ. V lost 5 bases and J 1 base, leaving 10 bases between the germline ends. The CDR3: CASRGGNSYNEQFF. In DNA, the CDR3 is TGCGCCAGCAGGGGCGGGAATTCCTACAATGAGCAGTTCTTC.

The J gene is TRBJ2-1, the V gene TRBV27; no definite D call. The CDR3 totals 15 residues. CDR1 is MNHEY and CDR2 is SMNVEV in the germline V gene (reference sequence). Trimming took 8 bases from V and 5 from J, leaving 19 bases between them. The CDR3 spells CASYSGLATHNEQFF. CDR3 bases: TGTGCCAGCTACTCAGGATTAGCTACCCACAATGAGCAGTTCTTC.

Note on this clonotype: A read error may explain this, as a much larger clone is one base away. V usage is TRBV7-3 and J usage is TRBJ2-7, with D possibly being TRBD2 (6 bases). Germline loops: CDR1 SGHTA, CDR2 FQGTGA. This CDR3 is built from 16 residues. CDR3 nucleotide sequence: TGTACCAGCAGCCTCCACCCGGGAGCTAGCCCCTACGAGCAGTACTTC. This encodes CTSSLHPGASPYEQYF.

The table lists this clonotype with many counts. V usage is TRBV6-1 and J usage is TRBJ1-1; 8 nucleotides agree with TRBD1. Per the germline V gene, CDR1 is MNHNS and CDR2 is SASEGT. After removal of 7 bases from V and 11 bases from J, the junction contained 12 bases not matched to a gene. The CDR3 sequence is 13 residues long. DNA for the CDR3: TGTGCCAGCATTGTACCCCTGGACAGGGAGGCTTTCTTT. This translates into CASIVPLDREAFF.

This clonotype was recorded a few times. The chain carries TRBV6-5 and TRBJ2-7; D not certain. The CDR3 runs 13 residues. With 2 bases removed from V and 0 bases from J, the gap between germline ends came to 5 bases. In germline, CDR1 is MNHEY, CDR2 SVGAGI. CDR3: CASSYPLSYEQYF. For the CDR3, the DNA is TGTGCCAGCAGTTACCCCCTCTCCTACGAGCAGTACTTC.

This clonotype was found many times. The gene calls are TRBV28 and TRBJ2-7, with TRBD1 matching 9 bases. The trim removed 4 bases at V and 5 bases at J, leaving 9 bases unmatched. The CDR3 is 15 amino acids. The V gene's germline CDR1 is MDHEN and CDR2 SYDVKM. The CDR3 sequence is CASSSPGTGYHEQYF. CDR3 DNA: TGTGCCAGCAGTTCCCCCGGGACAGGGTATCACGAGCAGTACTTC.

Within the sample, this clonotype is medium-sized. This chain links TRBV7-2 with TRBJ2-3; 8 nucleotides line up with TRBD2. Germline CDR1 is SGHTA and CDR2 is FQGNSA. There are 16 residues in the CDR3. V shed 5 bases and J 4 bases; nucleotides not matched to a gene: 11. CDR3 loop: CASSIGLATVSDTQYF. The CDR3 DNA sequence: TGTGCCAGCAGCATAGGACTAGCAACGGTCTCAGATACGCAGTATTTT.

CDR3 sequence: CASSRGTAYEQYF. CDR3 nucleotides: TGTGCCAGCAGCCGCGGGACAGCCTACGAGCAGTACTTC. The chain combines TRBV7-9 with TRBJ2-7; tentative D call: TRBD1 (7 bases). CDR1 is SEHNR and CDR2 is FQNEAQ in the germline V gene (reference sequence). The V and J ends lost 5 bases and 2 bases respectively, with 10 bases between them. The CDR3 runs to 13 residues.

This clonotype was seen ten or more times. The chain joins TRBV11-2 to TRBJ2-7; D may correspond to TRBD1 or TRBD2 (5 bases each). CDR1 and CDR2 (germline): SGHAT, FQNNGV. V was clipped by 2 bases and J by 2 bases, with 28 bases between them. The CDR3 spans 20 residues. For the CDR3, the DNA is TGTGCCAGCAGCTTAAATGGAAGAAGACCGCTCCGGGACGGGACCTACGAGCAGTACTTC. Translating it yields CASSLNGRRPLRDGTYEQYF.

This clonotype was observed a few times. This chain connects TRBV2 to TRBJ2-7; 11 bases fit TRBD1. Germline assignment: CDR1 SNHLY and CDR2 FYNNEI. The CDR3 is 16 residues long. Unmatched junction bases numbered 8, after V lost 2 bases and J lost 5 bases. The chain's CDR3 is CASSESPGQGDDEQYF. CDR3 DNA sequence: TGTGCCAGCAGTGAATCTCCGGGACAGGGGGATGACGAGCAGTACTTC.

This sequence joins TRBV27 and TRBJ1-2; D gene uncertain. Germline lookup yields CDR1 MNHEY and CDR2 SMNVEV (reference sequence). The CDR3 consists of 15 residues. Trimming stripped 6 bases from V and 4 bases from J, with 18 bases between. The CDR3 coding sequence is TGTGCCAGCAGCTCCTCCGCGGATAACTTCTATGGCTACACCTTC. The encoded protein is CASSSSADNFYGYTF.

This clonotype has only a few counts. V is TRBV15 and J is TRBJ1-2, with D perhaps matching TRBD1 (6 bases). The V gene's germline CDR1 is LNHNV and CDR2 YYDKDF (reference sequence). The V end was cut by 0 bases, the J end by 3 bases, with 11 bases between. The CDR3 spans 15 residues. CDR3 DNA sequence: TGTGCCACCAGCAGAGAGGGGGCAGTGGACTATGGCTACACCTTC. This gives the protein CATSREGAVDYGYTF.

As for this clonotype: The junction and the germline gene differ at one end; a read error may be behind it. The chain joins TRBV2 to TRBJ2-5; 7 bases align to TRBD1. This CDR3 comprises 15 residues. CDR1 SNHLY and CDR2 FYNNEI come from the germline V gene. The CDR3 nucleotides are TGTGCCAGCGGTGAGTCAGGGGGTGCCGCGGAGACCCAGTACTTC. It is translated as CASGESGGAAETQYF.

This clonotype was counted between two and nine times. The chain has TRBV11-2 and TRBJ1-3; D remains ambiguous. Trimming shortened V by 5 bases and J by 9 bases, and 20 bases separated the two germline ends. Germline-derived CDR1 and CDR2 are SGHAT and FQNNGV. The CDR3 length is 15 residues. The CDR3 DNA reads as TGTGCCAGCAGCCAATCACCCCCGTTCGGAGCCACCATATATTTT. As protein: CASSQSPPFGATIYF.

J is TRBJ2-1 and V is TRBV29-1; TRBD2 is a possible D gene (7 bases). Germline lookup yields CDR1 SQVTM and CDR2 ANQGSEA. CDR3 size: 13 residues. With 6 bases removed from V and 7 bases from J, the gap between germline ends came to 16 bases. DNA for the CDR3: TGCAGCGTCGACGAGGGAGGGGGGAATGAGCAGTTCTTC. As protein: CSVDEGGGNEQFF.